These T cell receptor beta chains were read from a single sample in a study of shared clonotypes between healthy human individuals. Generated by immunoSEQ multiplex PCR, the TCRdb table keeps only in-frame clones and is missing some. The data contain millions of clones, over 90% of them seen just once; the ten biggest clones take up 0.39%. The sample taken for sequencing was naive CD4+ T cells from PBMCs. These receptors came from a man younger than 35 in good health. Some clones in this sample may be carry-over from other donors' samples. CDR3s include the opening cysteine and the closing phenylalanine or tryptophan. Fields, in order: D gene, clone size, V gene, J gene, CDR3 protein, CDR3 DNA. The D gene is left open where the match is weak. Clone size appears in some rows only: once, few, many, or a class for an expanded clone.

.	.	TRBV5-8	TRBJ2-1	CASSLGGYSYNEQFF	TGTGCCAGCAGCTTAGGGGGGTACTCCTACAATGAGCAGTTCTTC
TRBD1	.	TRBV6-1	TRBJ1-5	CASSVTGGGNQPQHF	TGTGCCAGCAGTGTAACAGGGGGCGGGAATCAGCCCCAGCATTTT
.	.	TRBV5-4	TRBJ2-7	CASSYRQDLTYEQYF	TGTGCCAGCAGCTACCGACAGGACCTAACCTACGAGCAGTACTTC
TRBD2	.	TRBV7-3	TRBJ2-1	CASSWTSGYNEQFF	TGTGCCAGCAGCTGGACTAGCGGATACAATGAGCAGTTCTTC
.	.	TRBV2	TRBJ2-1	CASSRQGTYNEQFF	TGTGCCAGCAGTAGGCAGGGGACCTACAATGAGCAGTTCTTC
.	.	TRBV28	TRBJ2-5	CASSRTEETQYF	TGTGCCAGCAGCCGGACAGAAGAGACCCAGTACTTC
TRBD1	.	TRBV10-3	TRBJ1-3	CAISILATGASSTIYF	TGTGCCATCAGTATCTTAGCTACAGGGGCCAGCAGCACCATATATTTT
.	once	TRBV4-3	TRBJ1-1	CASSQARNTEAFF	TGCGCCAGCAGCCAAGCGAGGAACACTGAAGCTTTCTTT
.	once	TRBV9	TRBJ2-2	CASSGWGTANTGELFF	TGTGCCAGCAGTGGTTGGGGTACAGCCAACACCGGGGAGCTGTTTTTT
.	.	TRBV5-6	TRBJ2-7	CASARGYEQYF	TGTGCCAGCGCCAGGGGCTACGAGCAGTACTTC
.	.	TRBV2	TRBJ2-5	CASSEAVYQETQYF	TGTGCCAGCAGTGAAGCGGTCTACCAAGAGACCCAGTACTTC
TRBD1	.	TRBV6-5	TRBJ1-6	CASSYQGAKGSPLHF	TGTGCCAGCAGTTACCAGGGGGCGAAAGGTTCACCCCTCCACTTT
.	.	TRBV6-1	TRBJ1-1	CASSEPGGANTEAFF	TGTGCCAGCAGTGAACCGGGGGGCGCGAACACTGAAGCTTTCTTT
TRBD2	.	TRBV11-2	TRBJ2-7	CASTPGRVGAGGQYF	TGTGCCAGCACCCCAGGCCGTGTGGGGGCGGGGGGGCAGTACTTC
TRBD2	.	TRBV9	TRBJ2-4	CASSVNPGGGTIQYF	TGTGCCAGCAGCGTCAACCCCGGGGGGGGAACCATTCAGTACTTC
.	.	TRBV5-1	TRBJ2-2	CASSLAREAGELFF	TGCGCCAGCAGCTTGGCCAGGGAGGCCGGGGAGCTGTTTTTT
.	.	TRBV21-1	TRBJ1-2	CASRPTQRTAIGRGYTF	TGTGCCAGCAGGCCGACGCAGAGGACGGCCATAGGACGGGGCTACACCTTC
.	.	TRBV23-1	TRBJ2-7	CASSQPSRRRSYEQYF	TGCGCCAGCAGTCAACCCTCAAGGCGGCGGTCCTACGAGCAGTACTTC
.	.	TRBV30	TRBJ2-1	CAWRSGNNEQFF	TGTGCCTGGAGGTCCGGAAACAATGAGCAGTTCTTC
TRBD2	.	TRBV30	TRBJ2-1	CAWSKLAGDRFF	TGTGCCTGGAGTAAACTAGCGGGAGATCGGTTCTTC
.	.	TRBV5-1	TRBJ2-2	CASTRIPGSGGELFF	TGCGCCAGCACCCGGATCCCAGGTTCCGGCGGGGAGCTGTTTTTT
TRBD2	.	TRBV7-3	TRBJ2-1	CASSSTGLAGGNEQFF	TGTGCCAGCAGCTCGACAGGACTAGCGGGAGGAAATGAGCAGTTCTTC
.	.	TRBV14	TRBJ2-7	CASSHRTKRYEQYF	TGTGCCAGCAGCCATAGGACTAAACGCTACGAGCAGTACTTC
.	.	TRBV5-5	TRBJ1-1	CASSLGHANTEAFF	TGTGCCAGCAGCTTGGGGCACGCGAACACTGAAGCTTTCTTT
TRBD2	.	TRBV5-1	TRBJ2-1	CASSPGLAGGSGSNQQFF	TGCGCCAGCAGCCCCGGACTAGCGGGAGGGAGCGGGTCCAATCAGCAGTTCTTC
TRBD1	once	TRBV18	TRBJ1-2	CASSPDRGWNGYTF	TGTGCCAGCTCCCCGGACAGGGGATGGAATGGCTACACCTTC
TRBD1	.	TRBV2	TRBJ1-2	CASSLGQVYGYTF	TGTGCCAGCAGCCTCGGACAGGTCTATGGCTACACCTTC
TRBD2	once	TRBV7-2	TRBJ2-5	CASSSPSGRWETQYF	TGTGCCAGCAGCTCTCCTAGCGGGAGGTGGGAGACCCAGTACTTC
TRBD1	.	TRBV5-8	TRBJ1-2	CASSSWGDRGAANYGYTF	TGTGCCAGCAGCTCGTGGGGTGACAGGGGTGCAGCTAACTATGGCTACACCTTC
.	.	TRBV11-2	TRBJ2-7	CASSLDGALSYEQYF	TGTGCCAGCAGCTTAGATGGAGCGTTGTCCTACGAGCAGTACTTC
.	.	TRBV9	TRBJ2-1	CASSQTSYSYNEQFF	TGTGCCAGCAGCCAAACTAGCTACTCCTACAATGAGCAGTTCTTC
.	.	TRBV7-2	TRBJ1-1	CASSKSWGVTEAFF	TGTGCCAGCAGTAAGTCTTGGGGGGTCACTGAAGCTTTCTTT
.	once	TRBV9	TRBJ2-7	CASSVSGPSYEQYF	TGTGCCAGCAGCGTATCGGGCCCCTCCTACGAGCAGTACTTC
.	.	TRBV19	TRBJ2-1	CASSIGGEQFF	TGTGCCAGTAGTATTGGTGGTGAGCAGTTCTTC
.	.	TRBV9	TRBJ2-3	CASSSLYGASGTDTQYF	TGTGCCAGCAGCAGCCTGTATGGGGCTAGTGGGACAGATACGCAGTATTTT
.	.	TRBV7-8	TRBJ2-7	CASSLNLAYEQYF	TGTGCCAGCAGCCTAAATCTCGCCTACGAGCAGTACTTC
.	.	TRBV15	TRBJ2-7	CATSRDSGTGHEQYF	TGTGCCACCAGCAGAGATAGCGGCACTGGCCACGAGCAGTACTTC
.	.	TRBV2	TRBJ1-5	CASSSEEARYQPQHF	TGTGCCAGCAGTTCAGAGGAGGCTCGATATCAGCCCCAGCATTTT
TRBD1	.	TRBV18	TRBJ2-5	CASRGGTGQETQYF	TGTGCCAGTCGAGGAGGGACAGGGCAAGAGACCCAGTACTTC
.	.	TRBV5-1	TRBJ2-1	CASSLLGRDNEQFF	TGCGCCAGCAGCCTGTTGGGCAGGGACAATGAGCAGTTCTTC
.	.	TRBV5-1	TRBJ1-6	CASSLEGGDSPLHF	TGCGCCAGCAGCTTGGAAGGGGGTGATTCACCCCTCCACTTT
TRBD1	.	TRBV28	TRBJ1-2	CASSLLGQRTFF	TGTGCCAGCAGTTTATTGGGACAGCGGACCTTCTTC
.	.	TRBV5-6	TRBJ2-4	CASSFRLLAKNIQYF	TGTGCCAGCAGCTTCAGGCTTTTAGCCAAAAACATTCAGTACTTC
TRBD2	.	TRBV5-1	TRBJ2-1	CASSLGLAGVNEQFF	TGCGCCAGCAGCTTAGGGCTAGCGGGAGTTAATGAGCAGTTCTTC
.	.	TRBV9	TRBJ2-3	CASSVEGSTDTQYF	TGTGCCAGCAGCGTCGAGGGGAGCACAGATACGCAGTATTTT
TRBD2	.	TRBV28	TRBJ2-7	CASGTSGRASEQYF	TGTGCCAGCGGGACTAGCGGGAGAGCCAGCGAGCAGTACTTC
.	.	TRBV7-2	TRBJ2-1	CASSLGTAVNYNEQFF	TGTGCCAGCAGCCTGGGGACCGCTGTTAATTACAATGAGCAGTTCTTC
.	.	TRBV5-1	TRBJ2-1	CASSFGQNNEQFF	TGCGCCAGCAGTTTCGGACAGAACAATGAGCAGTTCTTC
TRBD1	few	TRBV4-1	TRBJ1-4	CASRWTGDEKLFF	TGCGCCAGCAGGTGGACAGGGGATGAAAAACTGTTTTTT
TRBD2	.	TRBV6-4	TRBJ2-7	CASSDGAGVHEQYF	TGTGCCAGCAGTGACGGTGCGGGAGTACACGAGCAGTACTTC
.	.	TRBV30	TRBJ1-1	CAWSTGKGEAFF	TGTGCCTGGAGTACAGGTAAAGGTGAAGCTTTCTTT
TRBD2	.	TRBV6-6	TRBJ2-2	CASSKFGGAGELFF	TGTGCCAGCAGCAAATTCGGGGGGGCCGGGGAGCTGTTTTTT
TRBD2	.	TRBV28	TRBJ2-2	CASSSHSPWVSGRASAGELFF	TGTGCCAGCAGTTCACATTCCCCCTGGGTTAGCGGGAGGGCCAGCGCCGGGGAGCTGTTTTTT
TRBD2	.	TRBV7-3	TRBJ2-5	CASSASGVGETQYF	TGTGCCAGCAGCGCTAGCGGGGTTGGGGAGACCCAGTACTTC
.	once	TRBV7-2	TRBJ1-3	CASSWTVTISGNTIYF	TGTGCCAGCAGCTGGACAGTGACAATCTCTGGAAACACCATATATTTT
.	once	TRBV30	TRBJ1-1	CAHHGFSNTEAFF	TGTGCCCACCACGGGTTTTCGAACACTGAAGCTTTCTTT
.	.	TRBV7-9	TRBJ2-3	CASTSTDTQYF	TGTGCCAGCACAAGCACAGATACGCAGTATTTT